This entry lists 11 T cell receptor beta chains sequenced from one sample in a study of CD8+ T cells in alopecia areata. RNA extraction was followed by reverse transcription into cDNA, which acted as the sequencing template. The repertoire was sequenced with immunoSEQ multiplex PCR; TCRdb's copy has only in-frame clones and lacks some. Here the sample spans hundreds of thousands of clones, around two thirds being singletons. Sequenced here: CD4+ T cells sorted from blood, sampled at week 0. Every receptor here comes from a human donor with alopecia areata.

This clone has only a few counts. Here the CDR3 DNA reads TGTGCCTGGAAACCCAGCTCCTACGAGCAGTACTTC. Translating gives CAWKPSSYEQYF. V is TRBV30 and J is TRBJ2-7, with D uncertain. Between the trimmed V and J ends, which lost 4 bases and 0 bases, there was a span of 7 bases. The CDR3 spans 12 residues. The germline CDR1 and CDR2 sequences are GTSNPN and SVGIG (reference sequence). Together with reference TRBV30 and TRBJ2-7, the CDR3 gives the full variable domain: SQTIHQWPATLVQPVGSPLSLECTVEGTSNPNLYWYRQAAGRGLQLLFYSVGIGQISSEVPQNLSASRPQDRQFILSSKKLLLSDSGFYLCAWKPSSYEQYFGPGTRLTVT.

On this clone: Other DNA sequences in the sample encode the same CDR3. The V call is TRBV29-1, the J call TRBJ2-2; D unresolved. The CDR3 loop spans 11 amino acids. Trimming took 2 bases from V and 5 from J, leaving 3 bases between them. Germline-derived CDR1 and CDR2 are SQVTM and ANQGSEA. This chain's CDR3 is CSVERTGELFF. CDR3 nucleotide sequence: TGCAGCGTTGAAAGGACCGGGGAGCTGTTTTTT.

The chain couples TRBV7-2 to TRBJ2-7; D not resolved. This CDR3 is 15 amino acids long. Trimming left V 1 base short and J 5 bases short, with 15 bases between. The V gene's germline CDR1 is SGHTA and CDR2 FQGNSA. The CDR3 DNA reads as TGTGCCAGCAGCTTAGTCCTAGGAAAAGGGAACGAGCAGTACTTC. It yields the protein CASSLVLGKGNEQYF. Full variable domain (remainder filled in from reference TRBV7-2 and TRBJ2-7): GAGVSQSPSNKVTEKGKDVELRCDPISGHTALYWYRQSLGQGLEFLIYFQGNSAPDKSGLPSDRFSAERTGGSVSTLTIQRTQQEDSAVYLCASSLVLGKGNEQYFGPGTRLTVT.

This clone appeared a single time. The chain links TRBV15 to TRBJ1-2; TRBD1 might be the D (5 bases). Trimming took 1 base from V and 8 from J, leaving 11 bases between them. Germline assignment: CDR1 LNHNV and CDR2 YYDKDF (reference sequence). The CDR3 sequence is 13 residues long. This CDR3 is CATSRADNGGYTF. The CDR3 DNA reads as TGTGCCACCAGCAGAGCGGACAACGGGGGCTACACCTTC.

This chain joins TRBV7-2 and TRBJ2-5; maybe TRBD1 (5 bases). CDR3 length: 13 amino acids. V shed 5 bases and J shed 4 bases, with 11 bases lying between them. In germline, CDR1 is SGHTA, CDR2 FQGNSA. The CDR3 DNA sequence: TGTGCCAGCAGCCCACAGGTGTTAGAGACCCAGTACTTC. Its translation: CASSPQVLETQYF.

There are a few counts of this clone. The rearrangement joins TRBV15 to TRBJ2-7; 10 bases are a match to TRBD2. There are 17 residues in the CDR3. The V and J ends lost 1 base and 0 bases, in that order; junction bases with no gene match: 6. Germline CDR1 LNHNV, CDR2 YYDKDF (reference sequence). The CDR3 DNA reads TGTGCCACCAGCAGAGGGATTCTAGCGGGGGCCTCCTACGAGCAGTACTTC. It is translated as CATSRGILAGASYEQYF.

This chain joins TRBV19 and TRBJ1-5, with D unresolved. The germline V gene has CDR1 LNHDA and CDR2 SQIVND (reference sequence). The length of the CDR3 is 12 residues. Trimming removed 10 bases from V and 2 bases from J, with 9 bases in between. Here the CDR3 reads CATNEGNQPQHF. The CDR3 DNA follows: TGTGCCACCAATGAAGGCAATCAGCCCCAGCATTTT.

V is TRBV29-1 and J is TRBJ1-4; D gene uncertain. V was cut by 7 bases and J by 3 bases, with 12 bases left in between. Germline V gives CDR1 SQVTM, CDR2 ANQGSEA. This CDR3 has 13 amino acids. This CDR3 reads CSAQESPNEKLFF. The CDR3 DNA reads TGCAGCGCCCAGGAATCGCCTAATGAAAAACTGTTTTTT. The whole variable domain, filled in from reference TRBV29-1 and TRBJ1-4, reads SAVISQKPSRDICQRGTSLTIQCQVDSQVTMMFWYRQQPGQSLTLIATANQGSEATYESGFVIDKFPISRPNLTFSTLTVSNMSPEDSSIYLCSAQESPNEKLFFGSGTQLSVL.

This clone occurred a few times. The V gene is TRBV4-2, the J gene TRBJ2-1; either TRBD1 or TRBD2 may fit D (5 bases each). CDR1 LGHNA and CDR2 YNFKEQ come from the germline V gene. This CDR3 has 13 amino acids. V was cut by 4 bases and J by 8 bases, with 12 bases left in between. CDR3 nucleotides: TGTGCCAGCAGCCCGGGGCCCGTTCATGAGCAGTTCTTC. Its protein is CASSPGPVHEQFF.

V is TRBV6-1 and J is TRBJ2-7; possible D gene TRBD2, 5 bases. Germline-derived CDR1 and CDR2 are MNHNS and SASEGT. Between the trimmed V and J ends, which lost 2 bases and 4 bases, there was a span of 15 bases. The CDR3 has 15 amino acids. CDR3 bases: TGTGCCAGCAGTGAACCGGGGTTGGGGTTATACGAGCAGTACTTC. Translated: CASSEPGLGLYEQYF.

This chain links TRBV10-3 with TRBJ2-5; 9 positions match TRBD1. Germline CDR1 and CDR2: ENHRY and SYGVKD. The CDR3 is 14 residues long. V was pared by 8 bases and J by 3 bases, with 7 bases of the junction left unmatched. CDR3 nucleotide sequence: TGTGCCATCGCGGGACAGGGTGGGAAAGAGACCCAGTACTTC. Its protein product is CAIAGQGGKETQYF.